This is a list of T cell receptor beta chains from one sample in a study of shared clonotypes between healthy human individuals. Clones were read by immunoSEQ multiplex PCR, and TCRdb kept only the in-frame ones, dropping some. The table shows about 2 million clones, with 95% occurring only once. Sequencing was performed on naive CD4+ T cells sorted from blood. Receptors were obtained from a man younger than 30 in good health. Both conserved end residues are part of each CDR3. Each record gives: clone size, CDR3 length, J gene, V gene, CDR3 protein. Some rows have no size entry. The others give once, few or many, or a class for an expanded clone.

NA | 16 | TRBJ2-3 | TRBV13 | CASSLRTQLGTDTQYF
NA | 14 | TRBJ2-7 | TRBV9 | CASSAPSGSYEQYF
once | 16 | TRBJ2-1 | TRBV28 | CASRPSGGATGNEQFF
NA | 14 | TRBJ1-1 | TRBV7-2 | CASSLNTMNTEAFF
NA | 15 | TRBJ2-7 | TRBV19 | CASSIGQGAFYEQYF
NA | 16 | TRBJ1-3 | TRBV18 | CASSPPPGISGNTIYF
NA | 16 | TRBJ1-2 | TRBV5-1 | CASSLEPGINNYGYTF
NA | 12 | TRBJ2-7 | TRBV30 | CAWGSRGHEQYF
NA | 12 | TRBJ2-1 | TRBV5-1 | CASSLDRVWQFF
NA | 14 | TRBJ2-2 | TRBV29-1 | CSVYGELNTGELFF
NA | 16 | TRBJ1-3 | TRBV7-9 | CASSPRGGTAGNTIYF
NA | 16 | TRBJ2-5 | TRBV6-5 | CASSYSGIAGGETQYF
NA | 13 | TRBJ1-6 | TRBV5-6 | CASSLVGNSPLHF
few | 13 | TRBJ1-2 | TRBV19 | CASSIDRGYGYTF
NA | 17 | TRBJ2-1 | TRBV4-1 | CASSPPGLAGVYNEQFF
NA | 13 | TRBJ2-7 | TRBV2 | CASSSGTGGGRYF
NA | 13 | TRBJ1-5 | TRBV29-1 | CSAGQGDGQPQHF
NA | 15 | TRBJ2-3 | TRBV28 | CASSLSGQPLDTQYF
NA | 13 | TRBJ1-5 | TRBV2 | CASSETLGGPADF
NA | 13 | TRBJ2-7 | TRBV28 | CASRAGGRFEQYF
NA | 12 | TRBJ1-3 | TRBV2 | CASRDPLKTIYF
NA | 16 | TRBJ2-5 | TRBV7-9 | CASSLGRIGQQETQYF